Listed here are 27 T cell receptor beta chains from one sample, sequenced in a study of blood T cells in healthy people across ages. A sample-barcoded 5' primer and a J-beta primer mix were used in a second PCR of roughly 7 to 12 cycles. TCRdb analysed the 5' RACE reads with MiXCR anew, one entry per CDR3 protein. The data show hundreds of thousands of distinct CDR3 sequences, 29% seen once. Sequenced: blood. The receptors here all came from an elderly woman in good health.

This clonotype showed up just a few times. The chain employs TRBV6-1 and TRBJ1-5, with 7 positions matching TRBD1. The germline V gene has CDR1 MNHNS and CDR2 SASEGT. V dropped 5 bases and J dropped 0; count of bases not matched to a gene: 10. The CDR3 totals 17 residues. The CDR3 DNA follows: TGTGCCAGCAGTCCCCTCAAGACAGGGACTAGCAATCAGCCCCAGCATTTT. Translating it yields CASSPLKTGTSNQPQHF.

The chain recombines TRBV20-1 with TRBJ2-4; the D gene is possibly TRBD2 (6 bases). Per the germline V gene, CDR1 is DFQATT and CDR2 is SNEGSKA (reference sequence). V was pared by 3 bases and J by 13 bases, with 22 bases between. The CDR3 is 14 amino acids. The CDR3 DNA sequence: TGCAGTGCTAGTACGGGGGTAATCTACAATGAGCAGTACTTC. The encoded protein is CSASTGVIYNEQYF.

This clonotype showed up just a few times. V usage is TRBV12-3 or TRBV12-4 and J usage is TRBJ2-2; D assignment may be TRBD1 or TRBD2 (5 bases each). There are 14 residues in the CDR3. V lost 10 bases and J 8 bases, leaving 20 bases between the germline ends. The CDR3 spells CATFGRGGTGELFF. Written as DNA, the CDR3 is TGTGCCACGTTTGGCCGGGGCGGTACGGGGGAGCTGTTTTTT.

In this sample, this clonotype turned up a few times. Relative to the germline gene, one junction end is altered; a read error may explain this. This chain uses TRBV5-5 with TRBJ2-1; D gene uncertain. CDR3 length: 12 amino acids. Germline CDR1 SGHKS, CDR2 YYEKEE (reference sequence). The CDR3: CACRYLGYEQFF. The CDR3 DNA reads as TGTGCCTGCAGGTACCTGGGCTACGAGCAGTTCTTC.

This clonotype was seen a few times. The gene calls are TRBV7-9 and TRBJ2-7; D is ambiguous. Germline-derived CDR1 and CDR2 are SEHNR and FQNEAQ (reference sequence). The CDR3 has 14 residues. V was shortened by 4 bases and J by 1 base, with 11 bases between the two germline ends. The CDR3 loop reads CASSSPLRSYEQYF. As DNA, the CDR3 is TGTGCCAGCAGCTCGCCGCTGAGGTCCTACGAGCAGTACTTC.

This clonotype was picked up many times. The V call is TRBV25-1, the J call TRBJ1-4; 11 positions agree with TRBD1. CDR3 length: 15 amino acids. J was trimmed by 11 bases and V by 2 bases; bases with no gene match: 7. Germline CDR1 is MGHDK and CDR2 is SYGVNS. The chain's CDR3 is CASSEGTGGKGKLFF. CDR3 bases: TGTGCCAGCAGTGAAGGGACAGGGGGTAAAGGGAAACTGTTTTTT.

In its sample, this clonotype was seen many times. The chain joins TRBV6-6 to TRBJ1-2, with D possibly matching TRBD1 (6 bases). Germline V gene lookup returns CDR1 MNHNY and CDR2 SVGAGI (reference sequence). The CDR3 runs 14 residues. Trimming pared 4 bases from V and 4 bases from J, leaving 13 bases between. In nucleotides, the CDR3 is TGTGCCAGCAGTTTCAACACAGGGACCTATGGCTACACCTTC. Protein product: CASSFNTGTYGYTF.

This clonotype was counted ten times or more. This chain's CDR3 is CSVEAGDEQYF. CDR3 DNA sequence: TGCAGCGTTGAGGCAGGGGACGAGCAGTACTTC. The V call is TRBV29-1, the J call TRBJ2-7, with D perhaps matching TRBD1 (6 bases). This CDR3 is 11 amino acids long. From germline, CDR1 is SQVTM and CDR2 ANQGSEA. Trimming cost V 3 bases and J 5 bases, with 8 bases left between them.

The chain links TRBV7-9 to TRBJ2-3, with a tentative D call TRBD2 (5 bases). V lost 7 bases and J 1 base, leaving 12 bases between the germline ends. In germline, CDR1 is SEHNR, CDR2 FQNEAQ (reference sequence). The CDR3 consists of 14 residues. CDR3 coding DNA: TGTGCCAGCATGAAAGACGGGGGCACAGATACGCAGTATTTT. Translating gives CASMKDGGTDTQYF.

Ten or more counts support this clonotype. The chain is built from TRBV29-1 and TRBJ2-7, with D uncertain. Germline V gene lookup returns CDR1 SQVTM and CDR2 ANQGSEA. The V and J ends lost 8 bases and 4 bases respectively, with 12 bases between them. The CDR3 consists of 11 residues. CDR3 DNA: TGCAGCACTACGACACTTTACGAGCAGTACTTC. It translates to CSTTTLYEQYF.

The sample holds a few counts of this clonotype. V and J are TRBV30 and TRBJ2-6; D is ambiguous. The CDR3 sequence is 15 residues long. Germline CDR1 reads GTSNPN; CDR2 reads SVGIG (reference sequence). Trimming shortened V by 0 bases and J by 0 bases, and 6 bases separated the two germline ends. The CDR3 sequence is CAWSVGTSGANVLTF. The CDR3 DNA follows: TGTGCCTGGAGTGTAGGCACCTCTGGGGCCAACGTCCTGACTTTC.

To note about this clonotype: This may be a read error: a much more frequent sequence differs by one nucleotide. This chain's CDR3 is CASSLVVSGGTDTQYF. The CDR3 bases are TGCGCCAGCAGCTTGGTGGTTAGCGGGGGCACAGATACGCAGTATTTT. The chain combines TRBV5-1 with TRBJ2-3; 8 bases are a match to TRBD2. Germline V gives CDR1 SGHRS, CDR2 YFSETQ. CDR3 length: 16 residues. V gave up 0 bases and J gave up 1 base; unmatched junction bases: 4.

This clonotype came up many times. CDR3 nucleotide sequence: TGTGCCAGCTTAGACAGGGACAAAAACATTCAGTACTTC. Translation: CASLDRDKNIQYF. V gene TRBV7-2 combines with J gene TRBJ2-4; 7 bases fit TRBD1. Per germline, CDR1 SGHTA and CDR2 FQGNSA. With V trimmed by 8 bases and J by 3 bases, 4 bases remained unmatched. The CDR3 runs 13 residues.

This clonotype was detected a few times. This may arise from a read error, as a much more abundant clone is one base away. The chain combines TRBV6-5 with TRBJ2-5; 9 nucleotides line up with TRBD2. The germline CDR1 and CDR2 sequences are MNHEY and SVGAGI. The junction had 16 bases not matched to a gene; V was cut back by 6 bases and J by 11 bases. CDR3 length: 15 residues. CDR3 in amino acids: CASRRSGGVSNEQYF. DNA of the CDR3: TGTGCCAGCAGACGTAGCGGGGGTGTCTCCAATGAGCAGTACTTC.

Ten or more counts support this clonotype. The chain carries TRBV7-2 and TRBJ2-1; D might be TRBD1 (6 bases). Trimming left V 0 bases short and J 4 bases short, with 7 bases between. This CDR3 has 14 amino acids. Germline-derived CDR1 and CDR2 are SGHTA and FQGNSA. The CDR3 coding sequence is TGTGCCAGCAGCTTAGCAGACAGGTACAATGAGCAGTTCTTC. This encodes CASSLADRYNEQFF.

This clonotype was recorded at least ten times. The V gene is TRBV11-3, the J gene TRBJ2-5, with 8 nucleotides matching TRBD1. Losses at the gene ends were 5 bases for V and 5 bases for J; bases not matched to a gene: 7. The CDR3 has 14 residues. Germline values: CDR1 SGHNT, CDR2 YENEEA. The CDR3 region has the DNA TGTGCCAGCAGCCCGACAGGGGATTGGGAGACCCAGTACTTC. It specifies CASSPTGDWETQYF.

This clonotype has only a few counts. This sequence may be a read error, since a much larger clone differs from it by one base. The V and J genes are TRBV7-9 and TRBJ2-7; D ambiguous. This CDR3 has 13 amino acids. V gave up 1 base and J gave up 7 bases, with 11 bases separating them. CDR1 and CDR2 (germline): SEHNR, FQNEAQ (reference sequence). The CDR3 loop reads CASSLGGHNEQYF. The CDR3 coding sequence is TGTGCCAGCAGCTTAGGCGGCCACAATGAGCAGTACTTC.

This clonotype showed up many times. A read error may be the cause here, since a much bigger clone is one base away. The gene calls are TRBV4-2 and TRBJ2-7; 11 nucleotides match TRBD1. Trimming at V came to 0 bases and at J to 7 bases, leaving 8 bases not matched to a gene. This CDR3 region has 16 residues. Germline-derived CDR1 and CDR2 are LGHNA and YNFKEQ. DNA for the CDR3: TGTGCCAGCAGCCAAGAAGGACAGGGGGCTTACAATGAGCAGTACTTC. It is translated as CASSQEGQGAYNEQYF.

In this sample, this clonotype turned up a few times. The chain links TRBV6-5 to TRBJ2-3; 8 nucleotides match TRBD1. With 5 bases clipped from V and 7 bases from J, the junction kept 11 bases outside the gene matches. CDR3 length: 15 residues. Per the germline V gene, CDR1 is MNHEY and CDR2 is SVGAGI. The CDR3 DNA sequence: TGTGCCAGCAGTACCCCGGGACAGGCCCGATATACGCAGTATTTT. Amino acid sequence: CASSTPGQARYTQYF.

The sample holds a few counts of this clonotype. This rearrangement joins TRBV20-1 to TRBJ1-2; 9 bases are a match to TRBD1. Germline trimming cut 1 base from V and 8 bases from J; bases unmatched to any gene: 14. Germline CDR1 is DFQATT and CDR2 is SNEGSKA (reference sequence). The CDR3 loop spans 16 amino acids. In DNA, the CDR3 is TGCAGTGCTAGAGCCTCCGGGACAGGGAGTTCGCGGGGCTACACCTTC. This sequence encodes CSARASGTGSSRGYTF.

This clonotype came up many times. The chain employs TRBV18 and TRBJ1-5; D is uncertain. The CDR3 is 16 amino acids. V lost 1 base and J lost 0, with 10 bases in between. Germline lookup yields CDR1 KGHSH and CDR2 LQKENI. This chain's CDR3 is CASSPREGTSNQPQHF. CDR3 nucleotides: TGTGCCAGCTCACCACGAGAGGGTACTAGCAATCAGCCCCAGCATTTT.

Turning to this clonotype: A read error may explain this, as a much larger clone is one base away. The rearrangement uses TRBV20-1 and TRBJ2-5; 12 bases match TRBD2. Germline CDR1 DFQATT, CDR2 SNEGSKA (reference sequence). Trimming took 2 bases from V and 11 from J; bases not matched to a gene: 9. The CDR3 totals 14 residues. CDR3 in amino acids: CSARLAGGPHEQYF. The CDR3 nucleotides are TGCAGTGCTAGACTAGCGGGGGGGCCTCATGAGCAGTACTTC.

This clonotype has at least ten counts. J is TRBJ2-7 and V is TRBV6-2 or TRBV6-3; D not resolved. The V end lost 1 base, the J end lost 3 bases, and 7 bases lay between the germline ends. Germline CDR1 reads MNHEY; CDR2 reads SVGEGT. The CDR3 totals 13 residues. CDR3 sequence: CASSYYSRYEQYF. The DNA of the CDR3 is TGTGCCAGCAGTTACTATAGCCGCTACGAGCAGTACTTC.

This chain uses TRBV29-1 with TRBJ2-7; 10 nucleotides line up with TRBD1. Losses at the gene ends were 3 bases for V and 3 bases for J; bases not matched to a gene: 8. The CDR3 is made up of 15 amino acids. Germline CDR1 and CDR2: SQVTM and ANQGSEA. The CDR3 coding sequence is TGCAGCGTTGAGCCTTATGGGACAGGGGACTACGAGCAGTACTTC. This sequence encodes CSVEPYGTGDYEQYF.

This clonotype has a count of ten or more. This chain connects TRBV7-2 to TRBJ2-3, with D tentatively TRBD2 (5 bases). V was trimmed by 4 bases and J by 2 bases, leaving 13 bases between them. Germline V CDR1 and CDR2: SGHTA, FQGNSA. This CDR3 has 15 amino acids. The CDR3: CASSYSGSVTDTQYF. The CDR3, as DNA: TGTGCCAGCAGCTACTCGGGTAGCGTCACAGATACGCAGTATTTT.

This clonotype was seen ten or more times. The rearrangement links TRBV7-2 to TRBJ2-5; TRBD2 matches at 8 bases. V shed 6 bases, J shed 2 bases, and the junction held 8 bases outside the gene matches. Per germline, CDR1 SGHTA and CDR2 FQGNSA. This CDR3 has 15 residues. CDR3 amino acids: CASSPLAGPQETQYF. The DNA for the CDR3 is TGTGCCAGCAGTCCTCTAGCGGGTCCACAAGAGACCCAGTACTTC.

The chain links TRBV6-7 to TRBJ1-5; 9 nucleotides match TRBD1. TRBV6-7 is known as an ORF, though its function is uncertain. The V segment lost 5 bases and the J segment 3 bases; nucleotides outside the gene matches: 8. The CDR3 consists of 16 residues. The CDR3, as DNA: TGTGCCAGCAGTCGCATGACAGGGGGTTACAATCAGCCCCAGCATTTT. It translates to CASSRMTGGYNQPQHF.